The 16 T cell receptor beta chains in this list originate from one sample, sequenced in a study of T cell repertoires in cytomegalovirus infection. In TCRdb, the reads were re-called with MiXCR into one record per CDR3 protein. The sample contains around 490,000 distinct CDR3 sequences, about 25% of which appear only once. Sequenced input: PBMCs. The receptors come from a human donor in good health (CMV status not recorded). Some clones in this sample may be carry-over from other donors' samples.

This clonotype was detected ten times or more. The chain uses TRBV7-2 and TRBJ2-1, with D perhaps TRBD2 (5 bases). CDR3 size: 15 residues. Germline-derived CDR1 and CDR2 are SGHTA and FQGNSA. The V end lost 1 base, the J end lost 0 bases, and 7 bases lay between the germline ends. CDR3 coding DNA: TGTGCCAGCAGCTTAGGGACTTTCTCCTACAATGAGCAGTTCTTC. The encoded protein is CASSLGTFSYNEQFF.

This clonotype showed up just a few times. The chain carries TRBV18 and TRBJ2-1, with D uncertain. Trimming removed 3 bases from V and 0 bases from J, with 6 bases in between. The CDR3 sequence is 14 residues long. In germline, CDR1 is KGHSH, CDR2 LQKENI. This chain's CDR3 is CASSPELSYNEQFF. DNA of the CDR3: TGTGCCAGCTCACCGGAACTCTCCTACAATGAGCAGTTCTTC.

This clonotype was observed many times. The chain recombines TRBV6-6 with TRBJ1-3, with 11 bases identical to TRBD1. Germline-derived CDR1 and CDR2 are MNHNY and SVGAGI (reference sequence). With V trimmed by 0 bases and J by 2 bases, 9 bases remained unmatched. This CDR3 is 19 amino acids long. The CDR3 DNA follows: TGTGCCAGCAGTTACTCGAATCAGGCGGGACAGGGGGCTGGAAACACCATATATTTT. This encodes CASSYSNQAGQGAGNTIYF.

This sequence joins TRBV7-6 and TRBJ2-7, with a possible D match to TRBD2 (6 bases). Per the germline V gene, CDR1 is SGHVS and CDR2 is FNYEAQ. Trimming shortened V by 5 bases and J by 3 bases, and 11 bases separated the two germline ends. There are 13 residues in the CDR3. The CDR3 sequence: CASSQTSFYEQYF. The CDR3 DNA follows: TGTGCCAGCAGCCAAACTAGCTTCTACGAGCAGTACTTC.

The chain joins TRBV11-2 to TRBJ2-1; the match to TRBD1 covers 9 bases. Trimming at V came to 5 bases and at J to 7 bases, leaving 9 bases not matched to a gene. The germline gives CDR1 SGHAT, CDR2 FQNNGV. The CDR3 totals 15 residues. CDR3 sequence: CASSEIRDRANEQFF. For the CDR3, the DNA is TGTGCCAGCAGCGAAATCCGGGACAGGGCGAATGAGCAGTTCTTC.

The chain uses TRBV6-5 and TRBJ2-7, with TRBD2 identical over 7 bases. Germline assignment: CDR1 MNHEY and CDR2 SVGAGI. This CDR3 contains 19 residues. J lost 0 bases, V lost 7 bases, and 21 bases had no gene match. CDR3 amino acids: CASTATRDYPPFTSYEQYF. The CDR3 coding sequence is TGTGCCAGCACCGCAACACGGGACTACCCTCCCTTCACCTCCTACGAGCAGTACTTC.

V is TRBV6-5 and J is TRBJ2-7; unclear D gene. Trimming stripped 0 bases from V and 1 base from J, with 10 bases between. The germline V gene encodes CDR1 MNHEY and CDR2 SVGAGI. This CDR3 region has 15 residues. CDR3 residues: CASSYSPAHSYEQYF. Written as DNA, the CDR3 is TGTGCCAGCAGTTACTCGCCGGCGCATTCCTACGAGCAGTACTTC.

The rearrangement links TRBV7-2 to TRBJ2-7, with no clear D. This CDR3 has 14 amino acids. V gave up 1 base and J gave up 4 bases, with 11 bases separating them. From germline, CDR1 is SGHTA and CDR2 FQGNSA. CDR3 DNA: TGTGCCAGCAGCTTAGATATCTGGGCTTACGAGCAGTACGTC. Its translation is CASSLDIWAYEQYV.

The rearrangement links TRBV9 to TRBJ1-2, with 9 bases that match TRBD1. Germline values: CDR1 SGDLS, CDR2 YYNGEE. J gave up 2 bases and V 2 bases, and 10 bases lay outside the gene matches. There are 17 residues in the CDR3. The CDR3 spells CASSVGGTGTGNYGYTF. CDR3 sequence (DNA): TGTGCCAGCAGCGTTGGCGGTACCGGGACAGGGAACTATGGCTACACCTTC.

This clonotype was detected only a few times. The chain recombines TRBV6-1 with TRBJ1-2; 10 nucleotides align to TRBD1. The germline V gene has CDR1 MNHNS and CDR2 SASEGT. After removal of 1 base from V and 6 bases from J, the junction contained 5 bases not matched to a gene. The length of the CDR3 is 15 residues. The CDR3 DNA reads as TGTGCCAGCAGTGAAGGGGTGACAGGGGGCAATGGCTACACCTTC. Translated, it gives CASSEGVTGGNGYTF.

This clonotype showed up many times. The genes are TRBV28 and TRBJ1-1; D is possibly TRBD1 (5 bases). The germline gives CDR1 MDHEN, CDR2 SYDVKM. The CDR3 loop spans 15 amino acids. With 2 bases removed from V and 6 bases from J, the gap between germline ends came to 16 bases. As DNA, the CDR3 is TGTGCCAGCAGTTTAGTTAATCGCAGGGACCCTGAAGCTTTCTTT. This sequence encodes CASSLVNRRDPEAFF. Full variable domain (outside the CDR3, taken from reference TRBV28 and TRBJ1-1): DVKVTQSSRYLVKRTGEKVFLECVQDMDHENMFWYRQDPGLGLRLIYFSYDVKMKEKGDIPEGYSVSREKKERFSLILESASTNQTSMYLCASSLVNRRDPEAFFGQGTRLTVV.

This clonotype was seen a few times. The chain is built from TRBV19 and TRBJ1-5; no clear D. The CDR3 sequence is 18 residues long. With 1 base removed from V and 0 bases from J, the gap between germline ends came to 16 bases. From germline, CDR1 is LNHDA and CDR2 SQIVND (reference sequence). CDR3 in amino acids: CASSIGGGRFYSNQPQHF. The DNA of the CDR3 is TGTGCCAGTAGTATAGGCGGCGGCCGCTTTTATAGCAATCAGCCCCAGCATTTT.

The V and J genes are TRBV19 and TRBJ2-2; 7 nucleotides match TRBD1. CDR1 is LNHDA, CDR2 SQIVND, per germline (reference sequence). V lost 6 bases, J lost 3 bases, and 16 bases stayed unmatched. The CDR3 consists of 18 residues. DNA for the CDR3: TGTGCCAGTAGCATCGGAGCGAAAATGGACAGGCACACCGGGGAGCTGTTTTTT. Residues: CASSIGAKMDRHTGELFF.

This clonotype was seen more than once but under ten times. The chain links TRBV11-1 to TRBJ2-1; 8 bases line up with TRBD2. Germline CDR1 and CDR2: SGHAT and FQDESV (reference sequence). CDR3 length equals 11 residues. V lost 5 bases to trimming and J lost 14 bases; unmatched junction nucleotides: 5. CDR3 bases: TGTGCCAGCAGCCCCGGGACTAGGGAGTTCTTC. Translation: CASSPGTREFF.

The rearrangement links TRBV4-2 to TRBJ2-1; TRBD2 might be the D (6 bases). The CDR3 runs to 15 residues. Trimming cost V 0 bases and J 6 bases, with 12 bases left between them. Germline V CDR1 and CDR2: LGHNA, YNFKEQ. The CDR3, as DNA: TGTGCCAGCAGCCAAGATATCGGGAGCCTCAATGAGCAGTTCTTC. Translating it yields CASSQDIGSLNEQFF.

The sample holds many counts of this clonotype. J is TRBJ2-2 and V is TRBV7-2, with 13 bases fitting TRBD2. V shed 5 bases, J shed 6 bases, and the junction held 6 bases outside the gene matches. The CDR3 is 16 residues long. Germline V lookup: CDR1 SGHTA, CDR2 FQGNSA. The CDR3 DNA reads TGTGCCAGCAGCCCCCGACTAGCGGGAGGATCCGGGGAGCTGTTTTTT. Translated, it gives CASSPRLAGGSGELFF.